This is a list of T cell receptor beta chains from one sample in a study of blood T cell repertoires in COVID-19. TCRdb's copy holds only in-frame clones and misses some; the assay was immunoSEQ multiplex PCR. The table records approximately 250,000 clones, roughly nine tenths of them present only once. Sequenced sample: peripheral blood. These receptors all stem from a man aged 40-49 years with active or convalescent COVID-19. The CDR3 runs from the conserved cysteine through the conserved F or W. The D gene is left open where the match is weak. Expanded clones are given a class, and other clones once, few, many or no size at all.

cdr3_length,d_call,clone_size,j_call,v_call,cdr3_aa,cdr3_nt
14,TRBD1,-,TRBJ2-1,TRBV29-1,CSVDEGQGASEQFF,TGCAGCGTTGACGAGGGACAGGGGGCGAGTGAGCAGTTCTTC
13,-,-,TRBJ1-5,TRBV6-1,CASSEYSNQPQHF,TGTGCCAGCAGTGAGTATAGCAATCAGCCCCAGCATTTT
15,TRBD2,-,TRBJ2-7,TRBV5-1,CASNPGAGGTYEQYF,TGCGCCAGCAACCCGGGGGCGGGAGGGACCTACGAGCAGTACTTC
15,TRBD2,-,TRBJ2-1,TRBV5-6,CASSSVAGLYNEQFF,TGTGCCAGCAGCTCTGTAGCGGGACTTTACAATGAGCAGTTCTTC
15,TRBD1,-,TRBJ1-2,TRBV28,CASSSFRDSNYGYTF,TGTGCCAGCAGTTCCTTCCGGGACAGCAACTATGGCTACACCTTC
13,TRBD1,-,TRBJ1-3,TRBV18,CASSQDRGNTIYF,TGTGCCAGCTCACAGGACAGGGGAAACACCATATATTTT
14,-,-,TRBJ2-7,TRBV7-2,CASRSAGASYEQYF,TGTGCCAGCAGATCCGCGGGGGCCTCCTACGAGCAGTACTTC
13,-,-,TRBJ2-5,TRBV5-1,CASSPAIGETQYF,TGCGCCAGCTCTCCCGCGATCGGGGAGACCCAGTACTTC
16,-,-,TRBJ2-4,TRBV27,CASSFIGGLAKNIQYF,TGTGCCAGCAGTTTTATAGGAGGGCTAGCCAAAAACATTCAGTACTTC
14,-,-,TRBJ2-3,TRBV9,CASSGLGSTDTQYF,TGTGCCAGCAGCGGCCTGGGGAGTACAGATACGCAGTATTTT
16,-,few,TRBJ2-1,TRBV6-5,CASSLIPGGRDNEQFF,TGTGCCAGCAGTTTGATTCCGGGGGGCAGGGACAATGAGCAGTTCTTC
15,TRBD2,-,TRBJ2-1,TRBV5-1,CASSLVLAGDNEQFF,TGCGCCAGCAGCTTGGTTCTAGCGGGGGACAATGAGCAGTTCTTC
13,TRBD1,-,TRBJ2-1,TRBV7-3,CASSLDRGDEQFF,TGTGCCAGCAGCTTAGACAGGGGGGATGAGCAGTTCTTC
16,-,-,TRBJ2-2,TRBV4-1,CASSQDLSLAGGELFF,TGCGCCAGCAGCCAAGATCTGAGTTTGGCAGGCGGGGAGCTGTTTTTT
13,TRBD1,-,TRBJ2-2,TRBV9,CAVQGEGPGELFF,TGTGCCGTACAGGGGGAAGGTCCCGGGGAGCTGTTTTTT
15,-,-,TRBJ2-3,TRBV11-2,CASRGRGEKTDTQYF,TGTGCCAGCAGAGGTCGCGGCGAAAAGACAGATACGCAGTATTTT
16,-,-,TRBJ1-1,TRBV7-6,CASSLQDLALNTEAFF,TGTGCCAGCAGCTTACAGGATTTAGCGCTCAACACTGAAGCTTTCTTT
16,-,-,TRBJ2-1,TRBV19,CASSIVHPFSYNEQFF,TGTGCCAGTAGTATAGTACACCCATTCTCCTACAATGAGCAGTTCTTC
14,-,-,TRBJ1-4,TRBV10-1,CASSRSGKNEKLFF,TGCGCCAGCAGTCGATCCGGGAAGAATGAAAAACTGTTTTTT
20,TRBD1,-,TRBJ2-5,TRBV6-2/TRBV6-3,CASSFQIGTGVPVLRETQYF,TGTGCCAGCAGTTTTCAAATCGGGACAGGGGTCCCTGTTCTTCGGGAGACCCAGTACTTC
13,TRBD1,-,TRBJ1-2,TRBV3-1/TRBV3-2,CASSRDRDYGYTF,TGTGCCAGCAGCCGAGACAGGGACTATGGCTACACCTTC
15,TRBD1,-,TRBJ1-2,TRBV19,CASSPGTGAYYGYTF,TGTGCCAGTAGTCCCGGGACAGGGGCTTACTATGGCTACACCTTC
13,-,once,TRBJ1-1,TRBV19,CASSPWIGGEAFF,TGTGCCAGTAGTCCCTGGATTGGCGGTGAAGCTTTCTTT
14,TRBD1,-,TRBJ1-2,TRBV18,CASSPGQGNYGYTF,TGTGCCAGCTCACCAGGACAGGGGAACTATGGCTACACCTTC
17,-,-,TRBJ1-5,TRBV6-1,CASSEAKTLYSNQPQHF,TGTGCCAGCAGTGAAGCGAAGACATTATATAGCAATCAGCCCCAGCATTTT
16,TRBD2,-,TRBJ2-5,TRBV5-1,CASSFGRGSRKETQYF,TGCGCCAGCAGCTTCGGGAGGGGATCTCGCAAAGAGACCCAGTACTTC
14,TRBD1,-,TRBJ2-1,TRBV6-5,CASSPGQGWDEQFF,TGTGCCAGCAGTCCGGGACAGGGGTGGGATGAGCAGTTCTTC
15,-,few,TRBJ1-1,TRBV24-1,CATATFSGEVGEAFF,TGTGCCACCGCTACCTTTTCGGGGGAGGTGGGTGAAGCTTTCTTT
12,-,once,TRBJ2-1,TRBV12-3/TRBV12-4,CASRGGFNEQFF,TGTGCCAGCAGGGGGGGTTTCAATGAGCAGTTCTTC
15,TRBD1,-,TRBJ2-7,TRBV5-1,CASSLYPQGDYEQYF,TGCGCCAGCAGCTTGTACCCCCAGGGGGACTACGAGCAGTACTTC
13,TRBD1,-,TRBJ1-1,TRBV12-3/TRBV12-4,CASSRDRGTEAFF,TGTGCCAGCTCCCGGGACAGGGGCACTGAAGCTTTCTTT
16,TRBD1,-,TRBJ1-1,TRBV28,CASSSASRGLNTEAFF,TGTGCCAGCAGTTCCGCCTCGAGGGGGCTGAACACTGAAGCTTTCTTT
17,-,-,TRBJ1-6,TRBV19,CASSRTGGSSYNSPLHF,TGTGCCAGTAGTAGGACGGGGGGGAGCTCCTATAATTCACCCCTCCACTTT
15,TRBD1,-,TRBJ1-2,TRBV28,CASSSGQRIPYGYTF,TGTGCCAGCAGTTCGGGACAGAGAATTCCCTATGGCTACACCTTC
14,TRBD1,-,TRBJ2-1,TRBV11-2,CASSLAGTGNEQFF,TGTGCCAGCAGCTTAGCCGGGACAGGGAACGAGCAGTTCTTC
11,-,-,TRBJ1-2,TRBV20-1,CSARVIDGYTF,TGCAGTGCTAGGGTCATAGATGGCTACACCTTC
15,-,-,TRBJ1-5,TRBV28,CASIRDRDNYQPQHF,TGTGCCAGCATCCGGGATCGGGACAACTATCAGCCCCAGCATTTT
15,-,-,TRBJ2-3,TRBV9,CASSVGSSSTDTQYF,TGTGCCAGCAGCGTAGGGAGTTCTAGCACAGATACGCAGTATTTT
16,-,-,TRBJ2-7,TRBV15,CATSREGRGSSYEQYF,TGTGCCACCAGCAGAGAAGGACGAGGGAGCTCCTACGAGCAGTACTTC
12,-,-,TRBJ2-2,TRBV7-3,CASSFSTGELFF,TGTGCCAGCAGCTTTAGCACCGGGGAGCTGTTTTTT
15,-,-,TRBJ2-5,TRBV4-1,CASSQANAPEETQYF,TGCGCCAGCAGCCAAGCAAATGCGCCCGAAGAGACCCAGTACTTC
11,-,-,TRBJ1-2,TRBV9,CASSAAGTRTF,TGTGCCAGCAGTGCCGCCGGGACAAGAACCTTC
17,-,once,TRBJ2-2,TRBV5-4,CASSLEPRTANTGELFF,TGTGCCAGCAGCTTGGAACCGAGGACAGCGAACACCGGGGAGCTGTTTTTT
14,-,few,TRBJ1-1,TRBV7-2,CASSRGRVNTEAFF,TGTGCCAGCAGCCGCGGGAGGGTGAACACTGAAGCTTTCTTT
12,-,-,TRBJ2-1,TRBV5-5,CASSWETNEQFF,TGTGCCAGCAGCTGGGAGACAAACGAGCAGTTCTTC
15,-,-,TRBJ2-3,TRBV9,CASSLRGGSTDTQYF,TGTGCCAGCAGCCTAAGGGGGGGAAGCACAGATACGCAGTATTTT
11,-,once,TRBJ2-2,TRBV20-1,CSATGTGELFF,TGCAGTGCTACAGGGACCGGGGAGCTGTTTTTT
14,TRBD1,-,TRBJ2-5,TRBV2,CASIKTGGLETQYF,TGTGCCAGCATCAAGACAGGGGGCCTCGAGACCCAGTACTTC
14,TRBD1,-,TRBJ2-2,TRBV7-3,CASSRDRGTGELFF,TGTGCCAGCAGCCGAGACAGGGGCACCGGGGAGCTGTTTTTT
14,TRBD2,-,TRBJ2-7,TRBV3-1/TRBV3-2,CASSQTGTSGSKYF,TGTGCCAGCAGCCAGACGGGGACTAGCGGGAGTAAGTACTTC
14,-,-,TRBJ2-7,TRBV4-1,CASSVARGAYEQYF,TGCGCCAGCAGCGTTGCAAGGGGCGCCTACGAGCAGTACTTC
16,-,-,TRBJ1-1,TRBV10-2,CASSDDLTGVNTEAFF,TGCGCCAGCAGTGATGACCTGACAGGTGTGAACACTGAAGCTTTCTTT